A selection of T cell receptor beta chains follows, all from one sample in a study of tumor and adjacent non-tumor tissue in lung cancer. TCRdb re-called the multiplex PCR reads through MiXCR, storing one row per CDR3 protein. The sample shows about 80,000 distinct CDR3 sequences, approximately 78% of them seen only once. Sequencing was performed on distant non-tumor lung tissue. The receptors were gathered from a man in his 60s with non-small cell lung cancer. Both conserved end residues are part of each CDR3. Each record gives: D gene, clone size, J gene, V gene, CDR3 protein, CDR3 DNA. A D gene is named only where the DNA matches it firmly. For some rows the clone size is stated as once, few or many, or as a class when expanded; others skip it.

D: -
size: -
J: TRBJ1-6
V: TRBV4-2
CDR3: CASNQDGNSYSPLHF
DNA: TGTGCCAGCAACCAAGATGGTAACAGCTATTCACCCCTCCACTTT

D: -
size: -
J: TRBJ1-1
V: TRBV20-1
CDR3: CIARGVWDTEALF
DNA: TGCATTGCTAGAGGGGTGTGGGACACTGAAGCTTTGTTT

D: TRBD1
size: -
J: TRBJ2-7
V: TRBV4-1
CDR3: CARSQSGTGAYEQYF
DNA: TGCGCCAGAAGCCAATCAGGGACAGGGGCCTACGAGCAGTACTTC

D: -
size: -
J: TRBJ2-7
V: TRBV6-2/TRBV6-3
CDR3: CASNWKVYEQYF
DNA: TGTGCCAGCAATTGGAAAGTTTACGAGCAATACTTC

D: TRBD1
size: few
J: TRBJ1-1
V: TRBV20-1
CDR3: CSPFRGPGTEAFF
DNA: TGCAGTCCCTTCAGGGGGCCGGGCACTGAAGCTTTCTTT

D: -
size: -
J: TRBJ2-3
V: TRBV5-1
CDR3: CASSTDVGVTDTQYF
DNA: TGCGCCAGCAGCACTGATGTAGGGGTCACAGATACGCAGTATTTT

D: -
size: -
J: TRBJ2-3
V: TRBV7-2
CDR3: CTSSTGPRGTDTQYF
DNA: TGTACCAGCAGCACGGGACCCCGGGGGACAGATACGCAGTATTTT

D: TRBD2
size: once
J: TRBJ2-7
V: TRBV11-2
CDR3: CASSTASGGAREQYF
DNA: TGTGCCAGCAGCACTGCTAGCGGGGGGGCCCGGGAGCAGTACTTC

D: -
size: -
J: TRBJ1-4
V: TRBV11-3
CDR3: CASMGQDREILFF
DNA: TGTGCCAGTATGGGGCAGGATCGGGAAATACTGTTTTTT

D: -
size: -
J: TRBJ2-7
V: TRBV30
CDR3: CAWSRDFQSNAQYF
DNA: TGTGCCTGGAGCCGGGACTTCCAATCGAACGCGCAGTACTTC

D: -
size: -
J: TRBJ1-6
V: TRBV7-8
CDR3: CASSSDRGNPPLHF
DNA: TGTGCCAGCAGCAGCGATAGGGGCAATCCACCCCTCCACTTT

D: -
size: once
J: TRBJ1-1
V: TRBV6-1
CDR3: CASSESLLAFF
DNA: TGTGCCAGCAGTGAATCCCTGCTTGCTTTCTTT

D: -
size: -
J: TRBJ2-7
V: TRBV20-1
CDR3: CSAGTIAYEQYF
DNA: TGCAGTGCTGGGACGATCGCCTACGAGCAGTACTTC

D: -
size: -
J: TRBJ1-1
V: TRBV4-3
CDR3: CACSQDVPGSSGTEAFF
DNA: TGCGCCTGCAGTCAAGACGTTCCGGGCAGTTCGGGGACTGAAGCTTTCTTT

D: -
size: -
J: TRBJ1-1
V: TRBV12-3/TRBV12-4
CDR3: CAISIPTTGGMNTEAFF
DNA: TGTGCCATCAGCATACCTACGACAGGAGGCATGAACACTGAAGCTTTCTTT

D: -
size: -
J: TRBJ2-1
V: TRBV20-1
CDR3: CSAMVGLRSYNEQFF
DNA: TGCAGTGCCATGGTGGGGTTGAGGTCCTACAATGAGCAGTTCTTC